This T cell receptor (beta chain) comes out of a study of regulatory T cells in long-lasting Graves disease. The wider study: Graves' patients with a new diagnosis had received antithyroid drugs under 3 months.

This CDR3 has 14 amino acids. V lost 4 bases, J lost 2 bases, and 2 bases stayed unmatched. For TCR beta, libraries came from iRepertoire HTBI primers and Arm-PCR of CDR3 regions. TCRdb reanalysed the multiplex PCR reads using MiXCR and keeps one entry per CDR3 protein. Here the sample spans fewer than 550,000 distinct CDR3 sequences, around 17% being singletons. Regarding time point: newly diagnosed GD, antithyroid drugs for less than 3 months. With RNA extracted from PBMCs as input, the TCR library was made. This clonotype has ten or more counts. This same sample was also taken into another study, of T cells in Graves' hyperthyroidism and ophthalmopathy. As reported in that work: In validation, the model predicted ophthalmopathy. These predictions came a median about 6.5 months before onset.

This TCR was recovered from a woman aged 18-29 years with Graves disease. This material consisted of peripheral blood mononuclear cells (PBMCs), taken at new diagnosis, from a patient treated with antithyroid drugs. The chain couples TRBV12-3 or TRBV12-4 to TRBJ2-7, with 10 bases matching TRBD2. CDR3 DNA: TGTGCCAGCAGTTCACTAGCGGGAACCTACGAGCAGTACTTC. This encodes CASSSLAGTYEQYF.